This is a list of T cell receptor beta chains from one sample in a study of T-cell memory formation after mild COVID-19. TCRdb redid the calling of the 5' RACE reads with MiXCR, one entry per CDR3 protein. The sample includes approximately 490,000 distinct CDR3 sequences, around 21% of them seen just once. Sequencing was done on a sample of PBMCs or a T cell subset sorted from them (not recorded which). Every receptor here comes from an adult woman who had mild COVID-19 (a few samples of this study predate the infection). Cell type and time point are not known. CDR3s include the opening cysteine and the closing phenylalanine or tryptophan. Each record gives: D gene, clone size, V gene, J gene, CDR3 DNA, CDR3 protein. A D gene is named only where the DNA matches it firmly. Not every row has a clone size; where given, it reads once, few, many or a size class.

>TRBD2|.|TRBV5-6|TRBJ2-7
TGTGCCAGCAGCTTCAGCGGGAAGCAGTACTTC
CASSFSGKQYF
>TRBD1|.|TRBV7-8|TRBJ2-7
TGTGCCAGCAGCTTCACGAGACAGGGATACGAGCAGTACTTC
CASSFTRQGYEQYF
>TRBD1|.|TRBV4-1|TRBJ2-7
TGCGCCAGCAGCCAGGGGACCGGGACAGGGTTCTACGAGCAGTACTTC
CASSQGTGTGFYEQYF
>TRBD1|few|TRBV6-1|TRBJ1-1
TGTGCCAGCAGTGAATATCCAGGGGGGGAGGCTGAAGCTTTCTTT
CASSEYPGGEAEAFF
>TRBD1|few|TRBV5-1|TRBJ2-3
TGCGCCAGCAGCTGGAAAGGGACAGCCGATACGCAGTATTTT
CASSWKGTADTQYF
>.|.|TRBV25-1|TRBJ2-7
TGTGCCAGTTCTCACGGTGAGATTACCTGGGACGAGCAGTACTTC
CASSHGEITWDEQYF
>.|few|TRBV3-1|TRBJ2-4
TGTGCCAGCAGCCAAGGTATAACCAAAAACATTCAGTACTTC
CASSQGITKNIQYF
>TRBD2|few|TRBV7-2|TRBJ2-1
TGTGCCAGCAGCCCAGCAGGGACTAGGGGCAATGAGCAGTTCTTC
CASSPAGTRGNEQFF
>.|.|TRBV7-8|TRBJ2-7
TGTGCCAGCAGCTTGGGACGGCCCCCTGCTTACGAGCAGTACTTC
CASSLGRPPAYEQYF
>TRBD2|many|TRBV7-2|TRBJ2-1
TGTGCCAGCAGCTTATCCGGTGGGGGGGATGAGCAGTTCTTC
CASSLSGGGDEQFF
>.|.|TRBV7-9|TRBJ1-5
TGTGCCAGCAGCTTGGGTCAGGCCATTCAGCCCCAGCATTTT
CASSLGQAIQPQHF
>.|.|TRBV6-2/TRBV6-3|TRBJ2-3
TGTGCCAGCAGAATCTGGGGGAGTAGTCTACTACGGGCAGATACGCAGTATTTT
CASRIWGSSLLRADTQYF
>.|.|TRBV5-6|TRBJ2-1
TGTGCCAGCAGCTTATCAGACTACCCCTACAATGAGCAGTTCTTC
CASSLSDYPYNEQFF
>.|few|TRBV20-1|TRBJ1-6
TGCAGTGCTAGAGATCGGGTCAGCGATAATTCACCCCTCCACTTT
CSARDRVSDNSPLHF
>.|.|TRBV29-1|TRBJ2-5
TGCAGCGTTGAAGGTCTGGGGGAGACCCAGTACTTC
CSVEGLGETQYF
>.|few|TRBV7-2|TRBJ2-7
TGTGCCAGCAGCTTAAATCTGCCTTACGAGCAGTACTTC
CASSLNLPYEQYF
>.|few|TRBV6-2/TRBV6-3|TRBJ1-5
TGTGCCAGCAGTTACGTGGGGGCTAGCAATCAGCCCCAGCATTTT
CASSYVGASNQPQHF
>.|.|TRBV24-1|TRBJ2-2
TGTGCCACCAGTGACCCAGGGTCCCAGAACACCGGGGAGCTGTTTTTT
CATSDPGSQNTGELFF
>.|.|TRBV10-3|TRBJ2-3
TGTGCCACCGCGGGGGCCCGCACAGATACGCAGTATTTT
CATAGARTDTQYF
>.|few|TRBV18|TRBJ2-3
TGTGCCAGCTCACGCCTCCCGGGGGATACGCAGTATTTT
CASSRLPGDTQYF
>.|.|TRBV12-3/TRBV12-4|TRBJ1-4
TGTGCCAGCAGGGCTAGCAGGGATTGGGAAAAACTGTTTTTT
CASRASRDWEKLFF
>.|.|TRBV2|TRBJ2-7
TGTGCCAGCCGTGCTGGTCAAGGGTACGAGCAGTACTTC
CASRAGQGYEQYF
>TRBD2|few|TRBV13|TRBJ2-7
TGTGCCAGCAGCTTAGCGGGAGGATTCTACGAGCAGTACTTC
CASSLAGGFYEQYF
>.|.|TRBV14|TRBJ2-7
TGTGCCAGCAGCCAAGGTATTAGCGGCGTGGCCTACGAGCAGTACTTC
CASSQGISGVAYEQYF
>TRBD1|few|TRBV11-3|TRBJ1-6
TGTGCCAGCAGCCAGCGGGACAGGGTTATTTATTCACCCCTCCACTTT
CASSQRDRVIYSPLHF
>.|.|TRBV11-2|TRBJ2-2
TGTGCCAGCAGCTTAGACCCGGCCGGCGGCGGCTGGAGTTCGAACACCGGGGAGCTGTTTTTT
CASSLDPAGGGWSSNTGELFF
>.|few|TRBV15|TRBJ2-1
TGTGCCACCAGCATAAGTGGCCTAGTTCCCTACAATGAGCAGTTCTTC
CATSISGLVPYNEQFF
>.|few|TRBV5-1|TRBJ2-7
TGCGCCAGCAGCTTACAGGACCACTACGAGCAGTACTTC
CASSLQDHYEQYF
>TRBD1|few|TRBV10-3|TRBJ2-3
TGTGCCATCAGTGTGACAGGGGATTCCACAGATACGCAGTATTTT
CAISVTGDSTDTQYF
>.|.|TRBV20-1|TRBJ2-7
TGCAGTGCTAGTCCCCGGGTAGGGTACAGCTCCTACGAGCAGTACTTC
CSASPRVGYSSYEQYF
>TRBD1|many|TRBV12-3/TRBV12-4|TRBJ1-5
TGTGCCAGCAGTTCCATCAGGGGGCTTCAGCCCCAGCATTTT
CASSSIRGLQPQHF
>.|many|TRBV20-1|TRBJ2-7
TGCAGTGCTAGAGATCTTTCAGTTTCCTACGAGCAGTACTTC
CSARDLSVSYEQYF
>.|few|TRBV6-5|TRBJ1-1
TGTGCCAGCAGAATATACATTACAGGGAACACTGAAGCTTTCTTT
CASRIYITGNTEAFF
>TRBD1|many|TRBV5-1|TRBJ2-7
TGCGCCAGCAGCTTTTCCGGGGACAGGGCGGACGAGCAGTACTTC
CASSFSGDRADEQYF
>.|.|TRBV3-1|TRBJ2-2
TGTGCCAGCAGCCCACGATCGCCCTTTTACACCGGGGAGCTGTTTTTT
CASSPRSPFYTGELFF
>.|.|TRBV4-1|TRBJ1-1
TGCGCCAGCAGCCAAGTTGTGTACAGCACTGAAGCTTTCTTT
CASSQVVYSTEAFF